This is a list of T cell receptor beta chains from one sample in a study of shared clonotypes between healthy human individuals. Clones were sequenced by immunoSEQ multiplex PCR, and TCRdb holds only the in-frame ones, with some missing. The sample has about 1.9 million clones, 93% seen once. Material: naive CD8+ T cells from PBMCs. The origin of the receptors is a man in his late teens or twenties in good health. Some clones in this sample may be carry-over from other donors' samples. Both conserved end residues are part of each CDR3.

J	V	CDR3
TRBJ1-1	TRBV7-9	CASSLGLAEAFF
TRBJ2-1	TRBV28	CASSPGGENNEQFF
TRBJ2-1	TRBV19	CASSPGLAEYNEQFF
TRBJ1-2	TRBV11-1	CASSRAGGWYGYTF
TRBJ2-2	TRBV9	CASSVTATGELFF
TRBJ2-2	TRBV27	CASSPTRESLANTGELFF
TRBJ2-2	TRBV29-1	CSVDLRGSSTGELFF
TRBJ2-7	TRBV19	CASSWGPAYEQYF
TRBJ1-5	TRBV27	CASSFGGDGNQPQHF
TRBJ2-1	TRBV9	CASSGAGGAGGVIDEQFF
TRBJ1-1	TRBV9	CASSVGGENTEAFF
TRBJ2-7	TRBV6-4	CASSADRDYEQYF
TRBJ2-3	TRBV9	CASSPGTRTDTQYF
TRBJ2-3	TRBV28	CASSLLGTGWSSGTDTQYF
TRBJ2-7	TRBV27	CASRVGGVPLHEQYF
TRBJ2-7	TRBV7-8	CASSLAGVGIEQYF
TRBJ2-1	TRBV27	CASNLGAANNEQFF
TRBJ2-7	TRBV27	CASSSTVGESEQYF
TRBJ2-5	TRBV2	CASSEALRETQYF
TRBJ2-1	TRBV6-4	CASSENYHLLSSYNEQFF
TRBJ2-1	TRBV4-3	CASSQDVPLARYNEQFF
TRBJ2-2	TRBV7-9	CASSFRQGTMEELFF
TRBJ2-7	TRBV28	CASSPGTSRSPYEQYF
TRBJ1-1	TRBV7-8	CASSSGTGFTEAFF
TRBJ2-3	TRBV7-9	CASSFPIVGGRQDTQYF
TRBJ2-7	TRBV4-1	CASSQVSTAGASYEQYF
TRBJ1-3	TRBV15	CATSRDRRQDLPGNTIYF
TRBJ2-1	TRBV9	CASSPAGGQNEQFF
TRBJ1-2	TRBV2	CASMGAFNHGYTF
TRBJ2-3	TRBV28	CASSPRGTDTQYF
TRBJ1-1	TRBV7-9	CASSPGTGVTEAFF
TRBJ2-7	TRBV7-9	CASSLVAGVNEQYF
TRBJ1-4	TRBV7-9	CASSFPPNGNEKLFF
TRBJ1-1	TRBV7-9	CASSQGSSTEAFF
TRBJ2-3	TRBV4-1	CASSQIQEGTDTQYF
TRBJ2-2	TRBV2	CASSEGASGELFF
TRBJ2-1	TRBV29-1	CSVATSERFKRGQFF
TRBJ1-1	TRBV19	CASIRGTEAFF
TRBJ1-3	TRBV7-2	CASSSRQYGNTIYF
TRBJ1-1	TRBV5-1	CASSLKGTEAFF